This TCR beta chain came from a study of blood T cell repertoires in COVID-19. About the study: Italy, Spain and the United States were the sources of the convalescent and acute COVID-19 samples. T cells, B-cell-depleted T cells, or PBMCs provided the cDNA or gDNA that served as material.

Germline values: CDR1 SGHNT, CDR2 YENEEA. The CDR3 has 13 amino acids. V gave up 1 base and J gave up 7 bases, with 11 bases separating them. In the original analysis: Amplified reference gene primers provided the basis for estimating nucleated cell counts. Produced via immunoSEQ multiplex PCR; TCRdb's table is partial and in-frame only. V and J calls and clone size are those listed in that table; D and trimming were worked out from the DNA. The sample contains approximately 260,000 clones, about 89% of which appear only once. Sequenced input: peripheral blood. This TCR came from a man aged 45 to 65 with acute or convalescent COVID-19. V is TRBV11-3 and J is TRBJ2-7; D not certain. The DNA of the CDR3 is TGTGCCAGCAGCTTAGTTCGGTTTGTGGAGCAGTACTTC. Protein product: CASSLVRFVEQYF.